This TCR beta chain was sequenced for a study of blood T cells in healthy people across ages (dated by TCRdb to the mid-2010s). At the level of the whole study: In model experiments, template switching captured about one uniquely barcoded TCR beta cDNA molecule for every two T cells. Age-related changes in TCR beta repertoire diversity were measured in the study by deep sequencing normalized with unique cDNA molecular identifiers. Donors were grouped into four age groups: young (average approximately 15 years), middle-aged (under 40), aged (about 60) and long-lived (approximately 78). Donors of different ages were randomly distributed across sequencing lanes to avoid experimental bias. For two donors (one aged 18 to 30 and one aged 80 or older), the study analyzed two additional independent replicas of 1 million unique cDNA reads from the same blood draw.

Here is what the overall study found, with its caveats: A strong correlation was found between observed TCR beta diversity and the percentage of naive T cells measured by flow cytometry. The long-lived group showed more naive CD4+ T cells, fewer expanded clones and increased TCR diversity than the aged group, suggesting age selection. Observed TCR beta diversity per million T cells fell roughly linearly with age, and a significant reduction was already apparent by age around 40. Estimates of total diversity based on one million sequenced T cells were considered lower bounds and underestimates. Because donor CMV infection status was unknown, age-related changes in expanded clonotypes were potentially confounded. Bulk unsorted PBMC profiling prevented conclusive comparison of naive and antigen-experienced compartments.

About this clonotype: Its antigen is unknown. Per-base quality was not reported, and no clone a single base away is much larger than it.

Libraries were constructed by 5' RACE. Sequencing relied on an Illumina HiSeq 2500. A second PCR of about 6 to 12 cycles was performed with a sample-barcoded 5' primer and a J-beta primer mix. Each TCR beta cDNA molecule received a unique molecular identifier from a template-switch 5' adaptor carrying 12 random nucleotides. Each sample yielded at least 2.5 million CDR3-containing paired-end reads. First-strand cDNA synthesis was performed from all RNA using the Mint cDNA synthesis kit, with priming by a TRBC-specific oligonucleotide. Following uracil-DNA glycosylase treatment, a first 18-cycle PCR with universal primers M1SS and BC2_uni_R was performed on all cDNA. The authors' analysis ran thus. For normalization, 1 million high-quality reads were randomly selected from each sample, with every read carrying a distinct molecular identifier. Instead of being binned into consensus sequences, reads that shared molecular identifiers were thrown out. CDR3 identification, clonotype clustering and error correction used MiTCR with a Q25 quality threshold and the strictest error-elimination algorithm. Lower-bound total TCR beta diversity was estimated with a nonparametric unseen species model using Euler transformation. TCRdb reran the public reads through fastp at Q25 and MiXCR, keeping productive beta chains. Identical CDR3 proteins give one entry, which carries the most common genes and DNA. Clone size and V and J calls follow TCRdb, not the original study. Present in this sample are 1.5 million to 2 million distinct CDR3 sequences, roughly 32% of which were seen just once. The ten largest clones capture about 11% of the sample.

The CDR3 goes from the cysteine to the phenylalanine over 12 residues. This entry keeps only the CDR3 DNA: 36 bases, framed from base 1. CDR1 and CDR2, looked up from the germline V gene, are SGHTA and FQGTGA. V and J are truncated by 5 bases and 7 bases respectively, leaving an intervening sequence of 9 bases. Systemically healthy Caucasian individuals from Russia, some 40 in total and aged roughly 6 to 100 years, were included as donors. Each donor gave ten milliliters of peripheral blood, drawn into EDTA-treated Vacutainer tubes. Ficoll-Paque density-gradient centrifugation was used to isolate PBMCs, with at least 6 million per sample. Trizol reagent was used to extract total RNA from the PBMCs, yielding at least 5.5 micrograms per sample. Naive CD45RAhigh/CD27high T cell percentages were measured by flow cytometry on a PBMC aliquot from every donor.

The sequenced material came from blood. The V gene is TRBV7-3 and the J gene is TRBJ2-1, with no reliable assignment of the D segment. The origin of this receptor is a woman aged 25 to 39 in good health. The CDR3 in this case is CASSQQRNEQFF. The bases are TGTGCCAGCAGCCAACAGAGGAATGAGCAGTTCTTC.